A single T cell receptor beta chain is shown here with its context. The protocol was immunoSEQ multiplex PCR, while the TCRdb copy is restricted to in-frame clones and leaves out a portion. The data show approximately 530,000 clones, with approximately 95% seen just once and approximately 0.06% held by the top ten. Germline V lookup: CDR1 KGHSH, CDR2 LQKENI. The V gene lost 3 bases and the J gene lost 0 bases, with 8 bases spanning the gap. CDR3 length: 15 amino acids. This record comes from a study of shared clonotypes between healthy human individuals. The chain carries TRBV18 and TRBJ2-2; D gene ambiguous. Sequenced material: naive CD4+ T cells sorted from blood. Documented subset: CD45RA+ positively selected. The receptor was isolated from a woman in her twenties or thirties in good health. CDR3 region: CASSPGAPNTGELFF. CDR3 sequence (DNA): TGTGCCAGCTCACCTGGAGCCCCGAACACCGGGGAGCTGTTTTTT.